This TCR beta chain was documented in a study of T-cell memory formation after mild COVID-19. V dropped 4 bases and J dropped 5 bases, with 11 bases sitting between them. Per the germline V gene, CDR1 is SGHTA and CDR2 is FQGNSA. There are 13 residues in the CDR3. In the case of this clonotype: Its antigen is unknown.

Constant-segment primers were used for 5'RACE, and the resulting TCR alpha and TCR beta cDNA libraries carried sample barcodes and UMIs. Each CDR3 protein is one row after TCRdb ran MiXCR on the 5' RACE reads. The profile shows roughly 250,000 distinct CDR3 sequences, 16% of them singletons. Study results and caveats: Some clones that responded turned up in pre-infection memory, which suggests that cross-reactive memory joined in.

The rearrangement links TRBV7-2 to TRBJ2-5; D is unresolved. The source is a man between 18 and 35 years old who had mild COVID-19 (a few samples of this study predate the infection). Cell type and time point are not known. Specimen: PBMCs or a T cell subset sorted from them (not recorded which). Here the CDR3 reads CASSSPQVETQYF. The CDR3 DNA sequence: TGTGCCAGCAGCTCCCCGCAGGTGGAGACCCAGTACTTC.